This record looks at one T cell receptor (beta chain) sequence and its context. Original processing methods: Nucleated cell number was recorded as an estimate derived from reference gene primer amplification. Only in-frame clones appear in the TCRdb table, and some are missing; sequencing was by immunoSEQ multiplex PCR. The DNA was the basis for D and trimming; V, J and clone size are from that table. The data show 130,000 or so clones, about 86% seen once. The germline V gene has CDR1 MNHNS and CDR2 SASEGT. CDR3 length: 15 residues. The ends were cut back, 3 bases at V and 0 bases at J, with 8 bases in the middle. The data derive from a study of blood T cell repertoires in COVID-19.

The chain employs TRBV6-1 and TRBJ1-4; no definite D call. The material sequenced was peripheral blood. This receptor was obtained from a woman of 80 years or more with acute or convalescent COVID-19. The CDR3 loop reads CASSEMAATNEKLFF. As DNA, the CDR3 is TGTGCCAGCAGTGAGATGGCTGCAACTAATGAAAAACTGTTTTTT.